The 18 T cell receptor beta chains in this list originate from one sample, sequenced in a study of blood T cell repertoires in COVID-19. Assay: immunoSEQ multiplex PCR; the TCRdb copy retains only in-frame clones and omits some. The table shows approximately 360,000 clones, with about 87% occurring only once. The sequencing input was PBMCs or T cells enriched from blood (not recorded which). The receptor source for this set is a man in his forties or fifties in a cohort exposed to, infected with or recovered from COVID-19 (not recorded which).

V gene TRBV6-2 or TRBV6-3 combines with J gene TRBJ2-7; possible D gene TRBD1, 6 bases. There are 13 residues in the CDR3. Trimming stripped 4 bases from V and 5 bases from J, with 12 bases between. The V gene's germline CDR1 is MNHEY and CDR2 SVGEGT. CDR3 DNA: TGTGCCAGCAGTTTTTACAGGGTTGACGAGCAGTACTTC. This translates into CASSFYRVDEQYF.

DNA of the CDR3: TGTGCCTGGAGTGGGACATTTAGCAATCAGCCCCAGCATTTT. Translation gives CAWSGTFSNQPQHF. The rearrangement joins TRBV30 to TRBJ1-5; perhaps TRBD1 as D (5 bases). Germline CDR1 reads GTSNPN; CDR2 reads SVGIG (reference sequence). This CDR3 is 14 amino acids long. V lost 1 base and J 0 bases, leaving 7 bases between the germline ends.

There are many counts of this clone. The gene calls are TRBV19 and TRBJ2-7, with TRBD1 matching over 9 bases. This CDR3 has 17 residues. The V segment lost 5 bases and the J segment 1 base; nucleotides outside the gene matches: 12. Germline V gene lookup returns CDR1 LNHDA and CDR2 SQIVND (reference sequence). CDR3 region: CASSLQGQGGESYEQYF. CDR3 nucleotides: TGTGCCAGTAGTCTGCAGGGACAGGGAGGGGAATCCTACGAGCAGTACTTC.

The rearrangement uses TRBV14 and TRBJ2-2; 7 bases are shared with TRBD1. CDR3 size: 14 residues. Germline V gives CDR1 SGHDN, CDR2 FVKESK. Trimming removed 4 bases from V and 5 bases from J; junction bases left unmatched: 4. CDR3 protein: CASSLTGFTGELFF. CDR3 DNA sequence: TGTGCCAGCAGCCTGACAGGGTTTACCGGGGAGCTGTTTTTT.

The V call is TRBV6-5, the J call TRBJ2-5, with TRBD1 identical over 7 bases. The germline V gene has CDR1 MNHEY and CDR2 SVGAGI. J was trimmed by 4 bases and V by 8 bases; bases with no gene match: 10. The CDR3 has 14 residues. CDR3 sequence reads: CASEGAGLLETQYF. The CDR3 nucleotides read TGTGCCAGCGAGGGGGCAGGATTGCTAGAGACCCAGTACTTC.

This chain connects TRBV28 to TRBJ1-5; D is ambiguous. Trimming removed 3 bases from V and 2 bases from J, with 11 bases in between. Looked up from germline, CDR1 is MDHEN and CDR2 is SYDVKM. The CDR3 extends over 15 amino acids. CDR3: CASSLGLRGNQPQHF. DNA of the CDR3: TGTGCCAGCAGTTTGGGTTTACGGGGCAATCAGCCCCAGCATTTT.

The rearrangement links TRBV6-1 to TRBJ2-1; 7 bases agree with TRBD2. The V gene end was trimmed by 2 bases and the J gene end by 11 bases; junction bases not matched to a gene: 9. The V gene's germline CDR1 is MNHNS and CDR2 SASEGT. This CDR3 is built from 14 residues. The CDR3 region is CASSEWGEGRKQFF. CDR3 coding DNA: TGTGCCAGCAGTGAATGGGGGGAGGGCCGTAAGCAGTTCTTC.

V and J are TRBV5-1 and TRBJ2-7; maybe TRBD1 (6 bases). Looked up from germline, CDR1 is SGHRS and CDR2 is YFSETQ. CDR3 length: 17 amino acids. Trimming stripped 0 bases from V and 4 bases from J, with 20 bases between. CDR3 nucleotides: TGCGCCAGCAGCTTGGCCCGAAGTCAGGGGTATGGATACGAGCAGTACTTC. It encodes CASSLARSQGYGYEQYF.

The V and J genes are TRBV18 and TRBJ2-7; no firm D call. Germline CDR1 and CDR2: KGHSH and LQKENI. The CDR3 runs 14 residues. Trimming took off 3 bases at V and 0 bases at J, with 9 bases between the two ends. CDR3 DNA: TGTGCCAGCTCACCGGCCGAACCCTCCTACGAGCAGTACTTC. It codes for CASSPAEPSYEQYF.

V and J are TRBV30 and TRBJ2-7; 7 bases fit TRBD1. Germline CDR1 GTSNPN, CDR2 SVGIG (reference sequence). V shed 1 base and J 5 bases; nucleotides not matched to a gene: 2. CDR3 length: 12 amino acids. The CDR3 coding sequence is TGTGCCTGGAGTGCCCAGGGGGACGAGCAGTACTTC. As protein: CAWSAQGDEQYF.

The chain links TRBV7-9 to TRBJ2-3, with 8 bases lining up with TRBD2. With 1 base clipped from V and 4 bases from J, the junction kept 7 bases outside the gene matches. CDR3 length: 16 amino acids. Per germline, CDR1 SEHNR and CDR2 FQNEAQ (reference sequence). As DNA, the CDR3 is TGTGCCAGCAGCTTAGGCCCAGCGGGAGTAGCAGATACGCAGTATTTT. It encodes CASSLGPAGVADTQYF.

This rearrangement joins TRBV2 to TRBJ1-6; D is perhaps TRBD1 (5 bases). This CDR3 is built from 14 residues. V was cut by 4 bases and J by 6 bases, with 10 bases left in between. The germline gives CDR1 SNHLY, CDR2 FYNNEI. CDR3 DNA sequence: TGTGCCAGCAGTGGTAGGACACCTAATTCACCCCTCCACTTT. It yields the protein CASSGRTPNSPLHF.

This chain links TRBV11-2 with TRBJ2-5; 7 bases map to TRBD2. Germline CDR1 reads SGHAT; CDR2 reads FQNNGV. V dropped 1 base and J dropped 4; count of bases not matched to a gene: 3. The CDR3 has 14 residues. As DNA, the CDR3 is TGTGCCAGCAGCTTAGGGGGGAGGGCAGAGACCCAGTACTTC. Amino acids: CASSLGGRAETQYF.

Of note for this clone: Other nucleotide sequences from this sample produce the same CDR3. The chain uses TRBV20-1 and TRBJ1-2; no clear D. Trimming took off 3 bases at V and 2 bases at J, with 4 bases between the two ends. The CDR3 has 11 amino acids. Germline-derived CDR1 and CDR2 are DFQATT and SNEGSKA (reference sequence). The CDR3 DNA reads TGCAGTGCTAGGCAGAACTATGGCTACACCTTC. Amino acid sequence: CSARQNYGYTF.

This clone was seen only once. The chain is built from TRBV19 and TRBJ1-1; 8 bases map to TRBD1. V dropped 5 bases and J dropped 7; count of bases not matched to a gene: 15. The CDR3 runs 16 residues. Germline CDR1 reads LNHDA; CDR2 reads SQIVND (reference sequence). This CDR3 reads CASSPAGGQETSEAFF. For the CDR3, the DNA is TGTGCCAGTAGTCCCGCTGGGGGACAGGAGACCAGTGAAGCTTTCTTT.

The chain links TRBV11-2 to TRBJ1-2, with a possible D match to TRBD1 (6 bases). The germline CDR1 and CDR2 sequences are SGHAT and FQNNGV. V lost 1 base and J 4 bases, leaving 10 bases between the germline ends. The CDR3 loop spans 14 amino acids. CDR3 DNA sequence: TGTGCCAGCAGCTTAGCTCTAGGGGGCTATGGCTACACCTTC. Residues: CASSLALGGYGYTF.

This chain uses TRBV7-9 with TRBJ2-3; 10 nucleotides align to TRBD2. The J segment lost 0 bases and the V segment lost 1 base, leaving 4 bases of the junction unmatched. CDR1 and CDR2 (germline): SEHNR, FQNEAQ (reference sequence). This CDR3 contains 17 residues. The CDR3 DNA is TGTGCCAGCAGCTTAGGGACTAGCGGTTTTAGCACAGATACGCAGTATTTT. Its protein is CASSLGTSGFSTDTQYF.

Note on this clone: Additional DNA sequences in this sample encode the identical CDR3. The gene calls are TRBV18 and TRBJ2-7; TRBD1 might be the D (6 bases). The germline V and J ends were trimmed by 0 bases and 3 bases, with 9 bases remaining between them. There are 14 residues in the CDR3. The V gene's germline CDR1 is KGHSH and CDR2 LQKENI. The CDR3 DNA reads as TGTGCCAGCTCACCACCCGGACAGTACTACGAGCAGTACTTC. Amino acids: CASSPPGQYYEQYF.